The next 2 T cell receptor beta chains were all read from a single sample in a study of T cells in Graves' hyperthyroidism and ophthalmopathy. Amplification yielded TCR beta CDR3 regions, with RNA transcripts as the source. The TCR CDR3 was amplified in a first-round RT-PCR using the HTBI primer set. In TCRdb, the multiplex PCR reads were re-called with MiXCR into one record per CDR3 protein. The repertoire has hundreds of thousands of distinct CDR3 sequences, 14% to 15% of them found once; the top ten carry 13%. Sequencing used blood. The receptors were sampled from a man aged 18 to 29 with Graves' ophthalmopathy.

In its sample, this clonotype was seen many times. The V gene is TRBV20-1, the J gene TRBJ1-6; D is uncertain. This CDR3 is 12 amino acids long. Looked up from germline, CDR1 is DFQATT and CDR2 is SNEGSKA (reference sequence). The CDR3 loop reads CSATENNSPLHF. The CDR3 nucleotides are TGCAGCGCAACAGAGAATAATTCACCCCTCCACTTT.

The chain combines TRBV6-1 with TRBJ1-5; D not resolved. Germline values: CDR1 MNHNS, CDR2 SASEGT. The ends were cut back, 2 bases at V and 7 bases at J, with 9 bases in the middle. This CDR3 region has 13 residues. CDR3 nucleotides: TGTGCCAGCAGTGAATTCGGTCGCCAGCCCCAGCATTTT. Encoded protein: CASSEFGRQPQHF.